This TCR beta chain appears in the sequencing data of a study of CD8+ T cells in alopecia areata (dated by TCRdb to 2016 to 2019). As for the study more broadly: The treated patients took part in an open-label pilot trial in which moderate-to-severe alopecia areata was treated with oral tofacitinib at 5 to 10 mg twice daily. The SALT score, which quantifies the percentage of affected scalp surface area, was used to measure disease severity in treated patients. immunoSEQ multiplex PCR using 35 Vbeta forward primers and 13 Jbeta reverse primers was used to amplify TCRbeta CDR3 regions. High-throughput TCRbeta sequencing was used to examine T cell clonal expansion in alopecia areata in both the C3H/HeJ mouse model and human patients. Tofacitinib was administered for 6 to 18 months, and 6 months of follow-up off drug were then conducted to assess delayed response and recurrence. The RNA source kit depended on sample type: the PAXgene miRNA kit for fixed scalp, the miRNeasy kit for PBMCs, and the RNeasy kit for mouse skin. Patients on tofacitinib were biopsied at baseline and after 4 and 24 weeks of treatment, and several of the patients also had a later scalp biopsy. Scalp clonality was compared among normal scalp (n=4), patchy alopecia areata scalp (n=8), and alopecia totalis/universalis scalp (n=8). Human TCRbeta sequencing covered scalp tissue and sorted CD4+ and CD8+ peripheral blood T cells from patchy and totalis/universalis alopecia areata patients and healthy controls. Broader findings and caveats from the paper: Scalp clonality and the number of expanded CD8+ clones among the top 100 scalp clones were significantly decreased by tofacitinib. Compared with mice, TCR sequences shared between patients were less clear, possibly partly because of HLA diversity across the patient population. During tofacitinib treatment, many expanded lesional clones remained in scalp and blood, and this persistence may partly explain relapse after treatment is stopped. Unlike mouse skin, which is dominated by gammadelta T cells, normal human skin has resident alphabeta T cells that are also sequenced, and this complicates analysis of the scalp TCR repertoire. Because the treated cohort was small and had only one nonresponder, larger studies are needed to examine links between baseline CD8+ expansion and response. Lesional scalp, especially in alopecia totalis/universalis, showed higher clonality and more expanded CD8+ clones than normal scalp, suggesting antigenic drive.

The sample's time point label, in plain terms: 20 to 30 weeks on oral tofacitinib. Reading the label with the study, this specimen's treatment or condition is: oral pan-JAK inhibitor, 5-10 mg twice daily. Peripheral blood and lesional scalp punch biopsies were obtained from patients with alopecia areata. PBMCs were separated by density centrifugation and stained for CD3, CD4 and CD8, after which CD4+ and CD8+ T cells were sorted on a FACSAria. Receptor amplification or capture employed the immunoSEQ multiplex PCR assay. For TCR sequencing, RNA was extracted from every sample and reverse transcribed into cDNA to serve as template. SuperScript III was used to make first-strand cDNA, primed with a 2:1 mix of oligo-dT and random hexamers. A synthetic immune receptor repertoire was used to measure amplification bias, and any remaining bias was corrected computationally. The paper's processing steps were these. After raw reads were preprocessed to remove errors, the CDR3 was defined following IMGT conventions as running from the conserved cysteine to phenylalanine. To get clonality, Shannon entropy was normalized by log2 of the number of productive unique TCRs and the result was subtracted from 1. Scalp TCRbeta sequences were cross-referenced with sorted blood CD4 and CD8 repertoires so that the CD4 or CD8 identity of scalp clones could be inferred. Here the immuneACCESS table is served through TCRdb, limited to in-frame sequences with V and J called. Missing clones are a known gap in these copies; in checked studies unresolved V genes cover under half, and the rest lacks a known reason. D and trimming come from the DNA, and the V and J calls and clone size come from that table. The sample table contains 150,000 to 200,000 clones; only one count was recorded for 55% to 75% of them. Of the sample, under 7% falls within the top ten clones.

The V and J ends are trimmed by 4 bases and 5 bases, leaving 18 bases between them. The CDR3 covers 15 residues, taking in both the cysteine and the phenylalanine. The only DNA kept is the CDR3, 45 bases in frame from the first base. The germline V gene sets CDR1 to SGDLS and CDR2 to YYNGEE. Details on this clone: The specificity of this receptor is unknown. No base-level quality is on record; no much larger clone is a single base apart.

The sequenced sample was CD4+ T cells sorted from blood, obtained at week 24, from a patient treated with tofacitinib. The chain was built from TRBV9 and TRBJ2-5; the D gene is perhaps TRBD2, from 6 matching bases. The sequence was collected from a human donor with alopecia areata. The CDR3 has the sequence CASSPRGGGWETQYF. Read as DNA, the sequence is TGTGCCAGCAGCCCCCGTGGTGGAGGGTGGGAGACCCAGTACTTC.